Listed here is a single TCR beta chain. The CDR3 runs 19 residues. From germline, CDR1 is PRHDT and CDR2 FYEKMQ (reference sequence). V lost 0 bases to trimming and J lost 2 bases; unmatched junction nucleotides: 13. This sample's time point: sample taken at primary tumor resection. TCRs were sequenced from unsorted whole RNA of tumor, nontumor lung or PBMC. This specimen belongs to a study of spatial heterogeneity in lung cancer. About the study: Detection consistently captured more beta-chain sequences than alpha-chain sequences.

On each TCR cDNA molecule, a unique molecular identifier was present. One entry per CDR3 protein, called by TCRdb with MiXCR from the 5' RACE reads. The repertoire holds approximately 40,000 distinct CDR3 sequences, with 6.5% to 9.5% as singletons. This TCR was recovered from a male donor with early-stage non-small cell lung cancer. The chain employs TRBV13 and TRBJ2-3; 8 nucleotides match TRBD1. This specimen was PBMCs, taken at surgery. The CDR3: CASSLGQGEHLAITDTQYF. For the CDR3, the DNA is TGTGCCAGCAGCTTAGGACAGGGGGAACACCTTGCAATCACAGATACGCAGTATTTT.